This TCR beta chain is from a study of cytomegalovirus exposure and HLA in healthy donors. Study-wide results and caveats: Follow-up analysis seemed to connect common viral pathogens with several of the most significant clusters identified. In vitro confirmation showed three CMV-associated chains to be CMV antigen specific.

Primers included in the PCR were 60 Vbeta and 13 Jbeta primers. Some clones are missing from TCRdb's copy, which holds only in-frame ones; the method was immunoSEQ multiplex PCR. The top ten clones hold 0.69% of a sample with roughly 200,000 clones, 79% of them seen once. The ends lost 6 bases at V and 1 base at J; junction bases unmatched: 9. The CDR3 runs to 16 residues. Germline lookup yields CDR1 MNHEY and CDR2 SMNVEV (reference sequence). Notes on this clone: Its antigen is undetermined.

This clonotype was sampled from a woman in her thirties or forties in good health and CMV-seronegative. The rearrangement links TRBV27 to TRBJ2-3, with 8 bases aligning to TRBD1. The specimen sequenced was PBMCs. CDR3 DNA: TGTGCCAGCAGCCTCCGACAGGGGATGGGCACAGATACGCAGTATTTT. Amino acid sequence: CASSLRQGMGTDTQYF.